The next 30 T cell receptor beta chains were all read from a single sample in a study of radiotherapy plus CTLA-4 blockade in lung cancer. Using immunoSEQ multiplex PCR, the repertoire was profiled, and TCRdb retains in-frame clones only, with some absent. The sample yields tens of thousands of clones, over 70% seen once. This specimen consisted of peripheral blood, obtained from a patient treated with radiotherapy plus ipilimumab. The receptor source for this set is a human donor with non-small cell lung cancer who had a partial response to radiotherapy plus ipilimumab.

The chain combines TRBV9 with TRBJ1-6; D unresolved. Germline assignment: CDR1 SGDLS and CDR2 YYNGEE. Deletions cut 1 base from V and 9 bases from J, with 11 bases between. This CDR3 has 14 residues. The CDR3 DNA sequence: TGTGCCAGCAGCGTACGGGGTGGAGGTTCACCCCTCCACTTT. Protein: CASSVRGGGSPLHF.

This CDR3 is CASSRTGIMNTEAFF. The CDR3 DNA is TGTGCCAGTAGTAGAACGGGGATCATGAACACTGAAGCTTTCTTT. The genes are TRBV19 and TRBJ1-1; D not certain. Trimming removed 4 bases from V and 0 bases from J, with 12 bases in between. Germline V gene sequence: CDR1 LNHDA, CDR2 SQIVND (reference sequence). The length of the CDR3 is 15 residues.

To note about this clone: An end of the junction differs from the germline gene, which may be a read error. The identical CDR3 is also encoded by other nucleotide sequences in the sample. V gene TRBV11-2 combines with J gene TRBJ1-6; TRBD1 might be the D (6 bases). This CDR3 spans 14 amino acids. Germline CDR1 SGHAT, CDR2 FQNNGV. CDR3 in DNA: TGTGCCAGCAGCTCCCGGACAGATAATTCGCCCCTCCACTTT. This encodes CASSSRTDNSPLHF.

The V call is TRBV6-5, the J call TRBJ2-2, with 7 positions matching TRBD1. The CDR3 covers 15 residues. The ends lost 6 bases at V and 4 bases at J; junction bases unmatched: 8. Germline-derived CDR1 and CDR2 are MNHEY and SVGAGI. DNA of the CDR3: TGTGCCAGCAGCCCCCGGTGGGACAGCACCGGGGAGCTGTTTTTT. This codes for CASSPRWDSTGELFF.

This clone was seen only a few times. V usage is TRBV2 and J usage is TRBJ2-1; 7 nucleotides line up with TRBD2. CDR1 is SNHLY, CDR2 FYNNEI, per germline. CDR3 length: 13 residues. V lost 7 bases, J lost 6 bases, and 6 bases stayed unmatched. Written as DNA, the CDR3 is TGTGCCAGCAAGAGACTAGCAGGCAATGAGCAGTTCTTC. Its protein product is CASKRLAGNEQFF.

This clone was seen only a few times. The chain joins TRBV7-8 to TRBJ1-1, with D possibly matching TRBD1 (5 bases). The CDR3 length is 15 residues. Trimming pared 0 bases from V and 5 bases from J, leaving 13 bases between. CDR1 is SGHVS, CDR2 FQNEAQ, per germline. CDR3 DNA sequence: TGTGCCAGCAGCTTAGCGATCGGGGGGAAAACTGAAGCTTTCTTT. The encoded protein is CASSLAIGGKTEAFF.

The chain couples TRBV5-4 to TRBJ1-2; D is uncertain. This CDR3 comprises 13 residues. V dropped 0 bases and J dropped 5 bases, with 8 bases sitting between them. Germline V gene data show CDR1 as SGHNT and CDR2 as YYREEE (reference sequence). CDR3 region: CASSLDSDYGYTF. The CDR3 DNA reads as TGTGCCAGCAGCTTGGACAGTGATTATGGCTACACCTTC.

This clone is medium-sized in the sample. This rearrangement joins TRBV6-1 to TRBJ1-1, with D possibly TRBD1 on 6 matching bases. The CDR3 spans 14 residues. Germline loops: CDR1 MNHNS, CDR2 SASEGT. V dropped 4 bases and J dropped 1 base, with 10 bases sitting between them. The CDR3 spells CASSARTENTEAFF. The CDR3 nucleotides are TGTGCCAGCAGTGCAAGGACAGAGAACACTGAAGCTTTCTTT.

V gene TRBV6-1 combines with J gene TRBJ1-2; 7 positions agree with TRBD1. Per germline, CDR1 MNHNS and CDR2 SASEGT. J gave up 0 bases and V 5 bases, and 6 bases lay outside the gene matches. The CDR3 is 15 amino acids. The CDR3 region has the DNA TGTGCCAGCAGTACCCGACAGGGAGCTAACTATGGCTACACCTTC. Amino acid sequence: CASSTRQGANYGYTF.

The rearrangement uses TRBV28 and TRBJ1-2, with D unclear. Looked up from germline, CDR1 is MDHEN and CDR2 is SYDVKM. Between the trimmed V and J ends, which lost 4 bases and 4 bases, there was a span of 19 bases. The CDR3 contains 16 residues. CDR3 nucleotides: TGTGCCAGCAGTTCCGCGGGCAGTAACCTTGCCTATGGCTACACCTTC. Translating it yields CASSSAGSNLAYGYTF.

This chain links TRBV28 with TRBJ1-1; D ambiguous. CDR1 and CDR2 (germline): MDHEN, SYDVKM. This CDR3 spans 14 amino acids. Trimming removed 11 bases from V and 0 bases from J, with 16 bases in between. Written as DNA, the CDR3 is TGTGCCGCCGGAGGAGGCGCCATGAACACTGAAGCTTTCTTT. Protein product: CAAGGGAMNTEAFF.

The gene calls are TRBV7-8 and TRBJ1-2; D is uncertain. The length of the CDR3 is 14 residues. CDR1 and CDR2 (germline): SGHVS, FQNEAQ. The V gene lost 5 bases and the J gene lost 8 bases, with 18 bases spanning the gap. The CDR3 bases are TGTGCCAGCAGCCGAGATGGACTCGCTGGGGGCTACACCTTC. The encoded protein is CASSRDGLAGGYTF.

The genes are TRBV9 and TRBJ2-7, with TRBD1 matching over 11 bases. Germline trimming cut 6 bases from V and 4 bases from J; bases unmatched to any gene: 6. Germline CDR1 SGDLS, CDR2 YYNGEE. The CDR3 has 14 amino acids. The CDR3 nucleotides are TGTGCCAGCACCCTTGGACAGGGGGCGTACGAGCAGTACTTC. Its translation: CASTLGQGAYEQYF.

This clone was seen a few times. This chain joins TRBV19 and TRBJ1-2; the D gene is possibly TRBD1 (6 bases). CDR3 size: 13 residues. Per germline, CDR1 LNHDA and CDR2 SQIVND (reference sequence). V gave up 4 bases and J gave up 4 bases, with 10 bases separating them. The DNA for the CDR3 is TGTGCCAGTAGTAAGGACAGATCCTATGGCTACACCTTC. Amino acids: CASSKDRSYGYTF. The full variable domain, with the rest looked up from reference TRBV19 and TRBJ1-2, is DGGITQSPKYLFRKEGQNVTLSCEQNLNHDAMYWYRQDPGQGLRLIYYSQIVNDFQKGDIAEGYSVSREKKESFPLTVTSAQKNPTAFYLCASSKDRSYGYTFGSGTRLTVV.

Here the CDR3 DNA reads TGTGCCAGCAGTGCAGGGGCCTATGGCTACACCTTC. Protein: CASSAGAYGYTF. This rearrangement joins TRBV6-1 to TRBJ1-2; the D gene is possibly TRBD1 (6 bases). Trimming removed 4 bases at V and 4 bases at J, with 7 bases between. Per germline, CDR1 MNHNS and CDR2 SASEGT. The CDR3 sequence is 12 residues long.

By its share, this clone is medium-sized (0.01 to 0.1%). CDR3 protein: CASSLDNWSNQPQHF. The CDR3, as DNA: TGTGCCAGCAGCTTAGACAATTGGAGCAATCAGCCCCAGCATTTT. The chain joins TRBV7-2 to TRBJ1-5; D ambiguous. The V gene's germline CDR1 is SGHTA and CDR2 FQGNSA. The V and J ends lost 1 base and 1 base respectively, with 8 bases between them. The CDR3 consists of 15 residues.

The chain combines TRBV4-3 with TRBJ1-2; TRBD1 matches at 8 bases. The V gene's germline CDR1 is LGHNA and CDR2 YSLEER. J gave up 8 bases and V 0 bases, and 5 bases lay outside the gene matches. This CDR3 region has 14 residues. The CDR3 DNA follows: TGCGCCAGCAGCCAAGACCCAGGGGGCTTCGGCTACACCTTC. It translates to CASSQDPGGFGYTF.

V and J are TRBV19 and TRBJ1-2, with 7 bases lining up with TRBD1. The CDR3 totals 13 residues. V shed 4 bases, J shed 5 bases, and the junction held 4 bases outside the gene matches. CDR1 is LNHDA and CDR2 is SQIVND in the germline V gene (reference sequence). The CDR3 region is CASSTGQLYGYTF. The CDR3 bases are TGTGCCAGTAGTACGGGACAGCTTTATGGCTACACCTTC.

The rearrangement links TRBV6-6 to TRBJ1-1; D gene uncertain. Deletions cut 4 bases from V and 0 bases from J, with 9 bases between. There are 14 residues in the CDR3. CDR1 and CDR2 (germline): MNHNY, SVGAGI (reference sequence). The CDR3 loop reads CASSLEALNTEAFF. Here the CDR3 DNA reads TGTGCCAGCAGTTTAGAAGCTCTGAACACTGAAGCTTTCTTT.

The V gene is TRBV7-3, the J gene TRBJ2-1; D is perhaps TRBD1 (7 bases). V shed 6 bases and J shed 0 bases, with 12 bases lying between them. The CDR3 has 15 amino acids. Looked up from germline, CDR1 is SGHTA and CDR2 is FQGTGA. Here the CDR3 DNA reads TGTGCCAGCAGTCGACAGGGAGGCTCCTACAATGAGCAGTTCTTC. It codes for CASSRQGGSYNEQFF. The whole variable domain, remainder taken from reference TRBV7-3 and TRBJ2-1, is GAGVSQTPSNKVTEKGKYVELRCDPISGHTALYWYRQSLGQGPEFLIYFQGTGAADDSGLPNDRFFAVRPEGSVSTLKIQRTERGDSAVYLCASSRQGGSYNEQFFGPGTRLTVL.

The chain links TRBV6-1 to TRBJ2-7, with 10 positions matching TRBD1. V shed 7 bases, J shed 5 bases, and the junction held 2 bases outside the gene matches. The CDR3 length is 12 residues. Germline V CDR1 and CDR2: MNHNS, SASEGT. The CDR3 bases are TGTGCCAGCATGGGGACAGGGGACGAGCAGTACTTC. Translating gives CASMGTGDEQYF.

The chain employs TRBV7-2 and TRBJ2-1; 9 bases agree with TRBD2. Germline V CDR1 and CDR2: SGHTA, FQGNSA. The length of the CDR3 is 15 residues. V was pared by 1 base and J by 7 bases, with 5 bases of the junction left unmatched. The CDR3: CASSLDSGGGNEQFF. DNA of the CDR3: TGTGCCAGCAGCTTAGATAGCGGGGGTGGGAATGAGCAGTTCTTC. The variable domain in full, completed from reference TRBV7-2 and TRBJ2-1, reads GAGVSQSPSNKVTEKGKDVELRCDPISGHTALYWYRQSLGQGLEFLIYFQGNSAPDKSGLPSDRFSAERTGGSVSTLTIQRTQQEDSAVYLCASSLDSGGGNEQFFGPGTRLTVL.

A word on this clone: Compared with germline, one end of the junction differs, possibly owing to a read error. The CDR3 nucleotides are TGTAAGGGACAGTTGAACACTGAAGCTTTCTTT. It yields the protein CKGQLNTEAFF. The rearrangement links TRBV20-1 to TRBJ1-1; 7 bases map to TRBD1. Per the germline V gene, CDR1 is DFQATT and CDR2 is SNEGSKA (reference sequence). The CDR3 length is 11 residues.

V gene TRBV5-1 combines with J gene TRBJ2-1, with 11 positions matching TRBD2. The V gene's germline CDR1 is SGHRS and CDR2 YFSETQ. The CDR3 sequence is 16 residues long. V was pared by 0 bases and J by 5 bases, with 4 bases of the junction left unmatched. CDR3: CASSLAIAGGNNEQFF. CDR3 in DNA: TGCGCCAGCAGCTTGGCGATAGCGGGGGGGAACAATGAGCAGTTCTTC.

This clone was observed a few times. The chain uses TRBV4-2 and TRBJ2-3; tentative D call: TRBD1 (6 bases). Per the germline V gene, CDR1 is LGHNA and CDR2 is YNFKEQ. The CDR3 extends over 16 amino acids. The V end lost 4 bases, the J end lost 3 bases, and 17 bases lay between the germline ends. As DNA, the CDR3 is TGTGCCAGCAGCCCGCTGGGGGCCGGGGTGACAGATACGCAGTATTTT. It yields the protein CASSPLGAGVTDTQYF.

This clone has a single count. The chain joins TRBV2 to TRBJ2-5, with 12 bases aligning to TRBD1. Germline-derived CDR1 and CDR2 are SNHLY and FYNNEI. The CDR3 has 15 amino acids. Trimming cost V 6 bases and J 5 bases; bases outside gene matches: 7. CDR3 protein: CASSWGQGAGETQYF. The CDR3 coding sequence is TGTGCCAGCAGCTGGGGACAGGGGGCCGGGGAGACCCAGTACTTC.

This sequence joins TRBV5-8 and TRBJ2-3; 8 positions agree with TRBD2. J was trimmed by 4 bases and V by 4 bases; bases with no gene match: 8. This CDR3 has 15 residues. In germline, CDR1 is SGHTS, CDR2 YDEGEE. The chain's CDR3 is CASSVGGTRADTQYF. DNA for the CDR3: TGTGCCAGCAGCGTGGGGGGGACTAGGGCAGATACGCAGTATTTT.

This chain uses TRBV4-1 with TRBJ2-2; tentative D call: TRBD2 (6 bases). Germline V gene data show CDR1 as MGHRA and CDR2 as YSYEKL. V shed 0 bases and J shed 5 bases, with 13 bases lying between them. CDR3 size: 16 residues. The CDR3 spells CASSQDSGARTGELFF. The CDR3 nucleotides read TGCGCCAGCAGCCAAGATAGCGGCGCTAGGACCGGGGAGCTGTTTTTT.

This clone was seen ten or more times. The chain combines TRBV11-1 with TRBJ1-1; a possible D gene is TRBD1 (5 bases). The CDR3 sequence is 14 residues long. Germline values: CDR1 SGHAT, CDR2 FQDESV (reference sequence). V lost 0 bases to trimming and J lost 5 bases, with 10 bases between them. The CDR3 DNA sequence: TGTGCCAGCAGCTTAGCGCGGCGGGGGACTGAAGCTTTCTTT. Translating it yields CASSLARRGTEAFF.

This sequence joins TRBV7-8 and TRBJ1-1; D ambiguous. V was shortened by 1 base and J by 5 bases, with 11 bases between the two germline ends. CDR1 is SGHVS, CDR2 FQNEAQ, per germline. The CDR3 sequence is 14 residues long. CDR3 sequence (DNA): TGTGCCAGCAGCTTAGGGATAGGGAGGACTGAAGCTTTCTTT. Amino acids: CASSLGIGRTEAFF. Using reference TRBV7-8 and TRBJ1-1 for the parts outside the CDR3, the full variable domain is GAGVSQSPRYKVAKRGQDVALRCDPISGHVSLFWYQQALGQGPEFLTYFQNEAQLDKSGLPSDRFFAERPEGSVSTLKIQRTQQEDSAVYLCASSLGIGRTEAFFGQGTRLTVV.